The TCR beta chain described here comes from a study of T cell changes during pregnancy in multiple sclerosis. V was clipped by 9 bases and J by 5 bases; unmatched bases: 8. This CDR3 has 13 amino acids. In germline, CDR1 is KGHSH, CDR2 LQKENI. Only in-frame clones appear in the TCRdb table, and some are missing; sequencing was by immunoSEQ multiplex PCR. The sample contains 100,000 or so clones, 94% of which appear only once. Sample: peripheral blood, taken after pregnancy. The chain recombines TRBV18 with TRBJ1-1; 8 bases line up with TRBD1. This TCR was sampled from a female donor in good health, enrolled as a control in a pregnancy study. The CDR3 here is CASSTGVETEAFF. The DNA of the CDR3 is TGTGCCAGTTCGACAGGGGTTGAGACTGAAGCTTTCTTT.